These 8 T cell receptor beta chains came from one sample sequenced in a study of OX40 agonist ivuxolimab in advanced cancers. Only in-frame clones appear in the TCRdb table, and some are missing; sequencing was by immunoSEQ multiplex PCR. This sample has 35,000 or so clones; roughly 87% occur once, and the top ten carry about 20%. The input for sequencing was CD4+ or CD8+ T cells sorted from blood, taken in a trial of the OX40 agonist ivuxolimab. The source is an adult with an advanced solid tumor such as melanoma, head and neck, liver or kidney cancer.

A few counts support this clone. The V call is TRBV4-1, the J call TRBJ1-2, with 9 bases lining up with TRBD1. The CDR3 consists of 16 residues. Germline V gives CDR1 MGHRA, CDR2 YSYEKL. The V segment lost 1 base and the J segment 4 bases; nucleotides outside the gene matches: 7. The CDR3 sequence: CASSQGSDRGVYGYTF. The CDR3 bases are TGCGCCAGCAGCCAAGGGAGTGACAGGGGGGTCTATGGCTACACCTTC.

This clone was observed a handful of times. The chain uses TRBV30 and TRBJ1-1; D is unresolved. CDR3 size: 13 residues. The germline V gene encodes CDR1 GTSNPN and CDR2 SVGIG (reference sequence). V was pared by 1 base and J by 4 bases, with 10 bases between. This chain's CDR3 is CAWSASWSTEAFF. The CDR3 bases are TGTGCCTGGAGTGCTTCCTGGAGCACTGAAGCTTTCTTT.

The genes are TRBV6-5 and TRBJ2-7, with D hard to call. The CDR3 has 15 residues. V lost 2 bases to trimming and J lost 2 bases, with 13 bases between them. Germline-derived CDR1 and CDR2 are MNHEY and SVGAGI. The CDR3 region has the DNA TGTGCCAGCAGTTACCGGGCCTCTTTGGCCTACGAGCAGTACTTC. Its translation: CASSYRASLAYEQYF.

Comments on this clone: Different DNA sequences within this sample yield the same CDR3. The V and J genes are TRBV6-6 and TRBJ1-2, with TRBD1 as a possible D gene (5 bases). The V gene's germline CDR1 is MNHNY and CDR2 SVGAGI (reference sequence). The CDR3 spans 11 residues. The CDR3 DNA reads as TGTGCTAGCCGGGACGTCTATGGCTACACCTTC. Translation gives CASRDVYGYTF.

The chain couples TRBV27 to TRBJ2-7; TRBD1 agrees at 8 bases. Germline CDR1 reads MNHEY; CDR2 reads SMNVEV (reference sequence). Germline trimming cut 5 bases from V and 5 bases from J; bases unmatched to any gene: 11. This CDR3 has 15 amino acids. The CDR3 DNA is TGTGCCAGCAGTCAGAACAGGGGGTTAATCCACGAGCAGTACTTC. Its translation: CASSQNRGLIHEQYF.

The table lists this clone with a count of one. The rearrangement uses TRBV5-1 and TRBJ1-1; D is ambiguous. The CDR3 runs to 14 residues. V lost 4 bases and J lost 3, with 13 bases in between. CDR1 and CDR2 from the germline V gene are SGHRS and YFSETQ. The CDR3 DNA follows: TGCGCCAGCAGCCGGGGATATGAGGACACTGAAGCTTTCTTT. This codes for CASSRGYEDTEAFF.

This clone was recorded once. V gene TRBV7-9 combines with J gene TRBJ2-7; 7 nucleotides align to TRBD1. CDR1 is SEHNR and CDR2 is FQNEAQ in the germline V gene (reference sequence). The ends lost 2 bases at V and 6 bases at J; junction bases unmatched: 16. The CDR3 loop spans 17 amino acids. The CDR3 loop is CASSLPPTGKESTEQYF. The DNA for the CDR3 is TGTGCCAGCAGCTTACCCCCGACAGGGAAGGAGTCTACCGAGCAGTACTTC.

This chain joins TRBV10-2 and TRBJ1-1; 7 nucleotides line up with TRBD1. In germline, CDR1 is WSHSY, CDR2 SAAADI. Germline trimming cut 3 bases from V and 6 bases from J; bases unmatched to any gene: 4. The CDR3 extends over 13 amino acids. The CDR3 region is CASSEEGAAEAFF. The CDR3 DNA reads as TGCGCCAGCAGTGAAGAGGGGGCTGCTGAAGCTTTCTTT.